The 31 T cell receptor beta chains given below trace back to one sample, sequenced in a study of control samples from healthy donors and cancer patients. The protocol was immunoSEQ multiplex PCR, while the TCRdb copy is restricted to in-frame clones and leaves out a portion. The repertoire holds 150,000 to 200,000 clones, with about 91% as singletons. The sequencing input was blood. The source of these receptors is a woman aged 25-40 years in good health.

The rearrangement joins TRBV9 to TRBJ1-5; a weak D match, TRBD1 (5 bases). In germline, CDR1 is SGDLS, CDR2 YYNGEE. CDR3 length: 14 amino acids. Trimming stripped 0 bases from V and 7 bases from J, with 11 bases between. CDR3: CASSVAAGMQPQHF. The CDR3 nucleotides read TGTGCCAGCAGCGTAGCGGCAGGGATGCAGCCCCAGCATTTT.

The CDR3 DNA reads as TGTGCCAGCAGCCAAGATTGGGGGTTGAGTTTCGGTGAGCAGTTCTTC. Protein sequence: CASSQDWGLSFGEQFF. The chain has TRBV4-2 and TRBJ2-1; the D gene could be TRBD1 or TRBD2 (5 bases each). The germline V gene has CDR1 LGHNA and CDR2 YNFKEQ. The CDR3 length is 16 residues. The V end lost 0 bases, the J end lost 9 bases, and 18 bases lay between the germline ends.

The V and J genes are TRBV6-5 and TRBJ1-3, with 8 bases matching TRBD1. V was clipped by 5 bases and J by 9 bases; unmatched bases: 9. Germline V gene sequence: CDR1 MNHEY, CDR2 SVGAGI. The CDR3 contains 14 residues. CDR3 sequence reads: CASSRTGHRCTIYF. Written as DNA, the CDR3 is TGTGCCAGCAGTAGGACAGGGCATAGGTGCACCATATATTTT.

This clone was seen a single time. The chain joins TRBV6-5 to TRBJ2-7; D ambiguous. Per the germline V gene, CDR1 is MNHEY and CDR2 is SVGAGI. The CDR3 length is 14 residues. Trimming took off 2 bases at V and 3 bases at J, with 11 bases between the two ends. Here the CDR3 reads CASSYRAGGYEQYF. The CDR3, as DNA: TGTGCCAGCAGTTACCGGGCCGGCGGCTACGAGCAGTACTTC.

The CDR3 loop is CASSQSIGANPRELETQYF. The CDR3 DNA reads as TGTGCCAGCAGCCAATCGATCGGGGCAAACCCACGAGAGTTGGAGACCCAGTACTTC. This sequence joins TRBV16 and TRBJ2-5; D possibly matches TRBD1 or TRBD2 (5 bases each). The CDR3 totals 19 residues. The germline V gene encodes CDR1 KGHSY and CDR2 FQNENV. V lost 0 bases, J lost 5 bases, and 25 bases lay in between.

The chain couples TRBV15 to TRBJ2-7; tentatively, D is TRBD1 (5 bases). Germline CDR1 and CDR2: LNHNV and YYDKDF (reference sequence). Deletions cut 3 bases from V and 3 bases from J, with 9 bases between. The CDR3 has 13 amino acids. The CDR3 DNA reads as TGTGCCACCAGCAGGGCCAGGGACTACGAGCAGTACGTC. It codes for CATSRARDYEQYV.

V gene TRBV15 combines with J gene TRBJ1-4, with D tentatively TRBD1 (5 bases). CDR1 is LNHNV, CDR2 YYDKDF, per germline (reference sequence). There are 14 residues in the CDR3. V lost 4 bases, J lost 5 bases, and 11 bases lay in between. The CDR3 sequence: CATSTTGINEKLFF. The CDR3 region has the DNA TGTGCCACCAGCACTACAGGTATAAATGAAAAACTGTTTTTT.

This chain links TRBV27 with TRBJ2-7, with TRBD2 matching 8 bases. This CDR3 spans 17 amino acids. With 1 base clipped from V and 2 bases from J, the junction kept 10 bases outside the gene matches. Germline V CDR1 and CDR2: MNHEY, SMNVEV (reference sequence). The CDR3 protein is CASSLWPTSGRTYEQYF. The CDR3 bases are TGTGCCAGCAGTTTATGGCCGACCAGCGGGAGAACCTACGAGCAGTACTTC.

The chain couples TRBV7-9 to TRBJ1-5; the D gene is possibly TRBD1 (6 bases). Germline CDR1 and CDR2: SEHNR and FQNEAQ (reference sequence). Trimming cost V 8 bases and J 2 bases, with 19 bases left between them. The CDR3 is 16 residues long. CDR3 sequence: CASSPRGAGGNQPQHF. For the CDR3, the DNA is TGTGCCAGCTCACCGCGGGGGGCAGGCGGCAATCAGCCCCAGCATTTT.

The V call is TRBV21-1, the J call TRBJ2-1; TRBD2 is the table's D call, not checked against the DNA. TRBV21-1 is a known pseudogene. There are 16 residues in the CDR3. Written as DNA, the CDR3 is TGTGCCAGCAGCAAACGGTGGCGGGGAATTTACAATGAGCAGTTCTTC. This encodes CASSKRWRGIYNEQFF.

The DNA of the CDR3 is TGTGCCTGGAGCTTGGATGAGCAGTTCTTC. It specifies CAWSLDEQFF. This sequence joins TRBV30 and TRBJ2-1; no firm D call. The germline CDR1 and CDR2 sequences are GTSNPN and SVGIG (reference sequence). This CDR3 has 10 amino acids. V lost 3 bases to trimming and J lost 8 bases, with 5 bases between them.

The chain links TRBV7-9 to TRBJ2-7; 7 bases align to TRBD1. The CDR3 is 14 residues long. Per germline, CDR1 SEHNR and CDR2 FQNEAQ (reference sequence). V trimming: 5 bases; J trimming: 6 bases; junction bases outside the gene matches: 10. The CDR3 spells CASSASGTDGEQYF. DNA of the CDR3: TGTGCCAGCAGCGCCTCCGGGACAGATGGCGAGCAGTACTTC. Using reference TRBV7-9 and TRBJ2-7 for the parts outside the CDR3, the full variable domain is DTGVSQNPRHKITKRGQNVTFRCDPISEHNRLYWYRQTLGQGPEFLTYFQNEAQLEKSRLLSDRFSAERPKGSFSTLEIQRTEQGDSAMYLCASSASGTDGEQYFGPGTRLTVT.

The chain links TRBV4-1 to TRBJ2-2, with TRBD1 matching 9 bases. CDR3 length: 20 amino acids. In germline, CDR1 is MGHRA, CDR2 YSYEKL. V was pared by 0 bases and J by 3 bases, with 14 bases of the junction left unmatched. In nucleotides, the CDR3 is TGCGCCAGCAGCCAAGAGGGGAGGGGACGGGACAGGGTCTACACCGGGGAGCTGTTTTTT. It translates to CASSQEGRGRDRVYTGELFF.

This chain connects TRBV7-9 to TRBJ2-4; D is uncertain. Germline loops: CDR1 SEHNR, CDR2 FQNEAQ (reference sequence). Trimming shortened V by 5 bases and J by 8 bases, and 16 bases separated the two germline ends. The CDR3 runs to 14 residues. CDR3 sequence (DNA): TGTGCCAGCAGCGGGCTGGCTTTGCCGGACATTCAGTACTTC. Translated: CASSGLALPDIQYF.

The chain has TRBV5-6 and TRBJ1-3, with a tentative D call TRBD1 (6 bases). The length of the CDR3 is 11 residues. The germline V gene encodes CDR1 SGHDT and CDR2 YYEEEE. Trimming cost V 8 bases and J 10 bases, with 13 bases left between them. In DNA, the CDR3 is TGTGCCAGGACGGAGGGGGAGACCATATATTTT. Translated, it gives CARTEGETIYF.

The V and J genes are TRBV6-6 and TRBJ2-5, with D unresolved. Germline loops: CDR1 MNHNY, CDR2 SVGAGI (reference sequence). The V and J ends lost 10 bases and 4 bases respectively, with 16 bases between them. The length of the CDR3 is 13 residues. CDR3 sequence reads: CANTTRLAETQYF. CDR3 bases: TGTGCCAACACCACGAGGTTGGCAGAGACCCAGTACTTC.

The chain recombines TRBV30 with TRBJ2-2; the match to TRBD2 covers 12 bases. V was pared by 6 bases and J by 3 bases, with 8 bases of the junction left unmatched. CDR3 length equals 16 residues. Germline-derived CDR1 and CDR2 are GTSNPN and SVGIG (reference sequence). CDR3 amino acids: CACPTSGGQDTGELFF. The CDR3 DNA reads as TGTGCCTGCCCGACTAGCGGGGGACAGGACACCGGGGAGCTGTTTTTT.

The chain is built from TRBV7-9 and TRBJ1-2; TRBD1 agrees at 11 bases. The CDR3 sequence is 16 residues long. V lost 4 bases and J lost 8; bases outside the gene matches: 12. Germline lookup yields CDR1 SEHNR and CDR2 FQNEAQ (reference sequence). The DNA of the CDR3 is TGTGCCAGCAGCTCAGGCCTCGGGACAGGGGGTATCGGCTACACCTTC. Protein: CASSSGLGTGGIGYTF.

The rearrangement links TRBV6-1 to TRBJ1-2, with D maybe TRBD1 (5 bases). This CDR3 comprises 15 residues. Deletions cut 3 bases from V and 6 bases from J, with 17 bases between. CDR1 is MNHNS and CDR2 is SASEGT in the germline V gene. The CDR3 spells CASSERDGGPHGYTF. The CDR3 coding sequence is TGTGCCAGCAGTGAGCGGGACGGAGGGCCTCATGGCTACACCTTC.

This clone was seen once. The V call is TRBV4-1, the J call TRBJ1-2; 9 nucleotides align to TRBD1. Trimming cost V 1 base and J 7 bases; bases outside gene matches: 4. Germline V gene lookup returns CDR1 MGHRA and CDR2 YSYEKL. The CDR3 loop spans 14 amino acids. The CDR3 DNA sequence: TGCGCCAGCAGCCAAGCGGGGACAGGGTCTGGCTACACCTTC. The encoded protein is CASSQAGTGSGYTF.

V and J are TRBV14 and TRBJ1-2; perhaps TRBD1 as D (5 bases). This CDR3 has 15 residues. The V and J ends lost 0 bases and 4 bases respectively, with 12 bases between them. Looked up from germline, CDR1 is SGHDN and CDR2 is FVKESK. DNA for the CDR3: TGTGCCAGCAGCCAAGAATGGGGGAGACCCTATGGCTACACCTTC. Its translation: CASSQEWGRPYGYTF.

This chain connects TRBV28 to TRBJ2-7, with D perhaps matching TRBD2 (9 bases). This CDR3 spans 19 amino acids. Germline loops: CDR1 MDHEN, CDR2 SYDVKM. The V end lost 1 base, the J end lost 5 bases, and 27 bases lay between the germline ends. CDR3 amino acids: CASSLSVQGAGLAFHEQYF. The CDR3 DNA sequence: TGTGCCAGCAGTTTATCCGTTCAGGGGGCGGGACTAGCTTTCCACGAGCAGTACTTC.

V and J are TRBV30 and TRBJ1-1, with 9 bases lining up with TRBD1. The CDR3 is 13 amino acids. With 6 bases clipped from V and 1 base from J, the junction kept 3 bases outside the gene matches. Germline V gives CDR1 GTSNPN, CDR2 SVGIG (reference sequence). CDR3 sequence: CACRTGANTEAFF. CDR3 nucleotides: TGTGCCTGCCGGACAGGGGCGAACACTGAAGCTTTCTTT. Looking up the rest from reference TRBV30 and TRBJ1-1 gives the full variable domain: SQTIHQWPATLVQPVGSPLSLECTVEGTSNPNLYWYRQAAGRGLQLLFYSVGIGQISSEVPQNLSASRPQDRQFILSSKKLLLSDSGFYLCACRTGANTEAFFGQGTRLTVV.

The rearrangement links TRBV11-2 to TRBJ1-1; 7 positions agree with TRBD1. V lost 4 bases to trimming and J lost 8 bases; unmatched junction nucleotides: 4. Germline values: CDR1 SGHAT, CDR2 FQNNGV. The CDR3 runs to 12 residues. In nucleotides, the CDR3 is TGTGCCAGCAGCTCAGGGACAGCCGAAGCTTTCTTT. Encoded protein: CASSSGTAEAFF.

The rearrangement uses TRBV2 and TRBJ2-2; D gene ambiguous. V was cut by 7 bases and J by 6 bases, with 12 bases left in between. This CDR3 spans 13 amino acids. Germline V gives CDR1 SNHLY, CDR2 FYNNEI. CDR3 loop: CASTPELAGELFF. The DNA for the CDR3 is TGTGCCAGCACTCCCGAGCTGGCCGGGGAGCTGTTTTTT.

This chain links TRBV4-1 with TRBJ1-1; D is ambiguous. V was cut by 0 bases and J by 1 base, with 9 bases left in between. This CDR3 has 15 amino acids. Germline CDR1 MGHRA, CDR2 YSYEKL. The CDR3 coding sequence is TGCGCCAGCAGCCAAGATCCGGACTGGAACACTGAAGCTTTCTTT. Its protein is CASSQDPDWNTEAFF.

The chain joins TRBV28 to TRBJ2-7, with 7 bases matching TRBD2. The germline V gene encodes CDR1 MDHEN and CDR2 SYDVKM. Losses at the gene ends were 4 bases for V and 0 bases for J; bases not matched to a gene: 9. This CDR3 has 16 residues. The CDR3 DNA reads TGTGCCAGCAGTTCGGCTAGCGGAACGAGCTCCTACGAGCAGTACTTC. It is translated as CASSSASGTSSYEQYF.

CDR3 loop: CASSPAGGDNEQFF. CDR3 sequence (DNA): TGTGCCAGCTCCCCCGCGGGGGGGGACAATGAGCAGTTCTTC. The rearrangement uses TRBV18 and TRBJ2-1; 9 nucleotides line up with TRBD2. In germline, CDR1 is KGHSH, CDR2 LQKENI. Losses at the gene ends were 6 bases for V and 5 bases for J; bases not matched to a gene: 5. CDR3 length: 14 residues.

Note on this clone: Other DNA sequences from this sample encode an identical CDR3 as well. The chain is built from TRBV7-2 and TRBJ1-1, with D unresolved. The CDR3 contains 14 residues. V dropped 2 bases and J dropped 1 base, with 8 bases sitting between them. Germline lookup yields CDR1 SGHTA and CDR2 FQGNSA. CDR3 sequence: CASSLSPGNTEAFF. CDR3 bases: TGTGCCAGCAGCTTATCCCCGGGGAACACTGAAGCTTTCTTT. The entire variable domain, with the rest obtained from reference TRBV7-2 and TRBJ1-1, is as follows: GAGVSQSPSNKVTEKGKDVELRCDPISGHTALYWYRQSLGQGLEFLIYFQGNSAPDKSGLPSDRFSAERTGGSVSTLTIQRTQQEDSAVYLCASSLSPGNTEAFFGQGTRLTVV.

The chain is built from TRBV11-3 and TRBJ2-1; D may be TRBD2 (5 bases). Trimming removed 0 bases at V and 3 bases at J, with 18 bases between. This CDR3 spans 18 amino acids. Germline V gene sequence: CDR1 SGHNT, CDR2 YENEEA. CDR3 in DNA: TGTGCCAGCAGCTTAGAAGCCCCTCCCGCGGGTAGCTACAATGAGCAGTTCTTC. Translated: CASSLEAPPAGSYNEQFF.

The J gene is TRBJ2-3, the V gene TRBV9, with a possible D match to TRBD1 (6 bases). V was pared by 3 bases and J by 0 bases, with 8 bases between. Germline V lookup: CDR1 SGDLS, CDR2 YYNGEE. The CDR3 is 14 amino acids. The CDR3 sequence is CASSGQASTDTQYF. CDR3 bases: TGTGCCAGCAGCGGACAGGCTAGCACAGATACGCAGTATTTT.